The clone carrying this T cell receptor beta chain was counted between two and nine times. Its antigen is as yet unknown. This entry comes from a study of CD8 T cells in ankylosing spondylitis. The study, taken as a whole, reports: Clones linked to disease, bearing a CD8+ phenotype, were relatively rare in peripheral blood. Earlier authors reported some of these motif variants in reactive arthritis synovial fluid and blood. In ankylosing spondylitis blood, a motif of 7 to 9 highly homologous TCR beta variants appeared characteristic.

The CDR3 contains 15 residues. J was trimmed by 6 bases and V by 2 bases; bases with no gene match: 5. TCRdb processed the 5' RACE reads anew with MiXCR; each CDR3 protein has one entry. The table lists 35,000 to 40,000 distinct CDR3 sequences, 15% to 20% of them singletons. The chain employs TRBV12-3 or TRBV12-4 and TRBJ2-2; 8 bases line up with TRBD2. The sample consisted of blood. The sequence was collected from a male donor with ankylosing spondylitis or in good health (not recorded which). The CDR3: CASSLFPGGAGELFF. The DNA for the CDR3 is TGTGCCAGCAGTTTATTCCCGGGAGGGGCCGGGGAGCTGTTTTTT.